Each of the 21 T cell receptor beta chains below was sequenced from the same sample in a study of T cell changes during pregnancy in multiple sclerosis. Profiling relied on immunoSEQ multiplex PCR, and the TCRdb table lists in-frame clones only, not all of them. The data hold 80,000 to 100,000 clones, with about 93% observed a single time. The starting material was peripheral blood, obtained after pregnancy. Receptors were obtained from a female donor with multiple sclerosis, enrolled in a pregnancy study.

The chain couples TRBV4-3 to TRBJ2-4; possibly TRBD1 for D (6 bases). V gave up 0 bases and J gave up 7 bases, with 19 bases separating them. Germline V lookup: CDR1 LGHNA, CDR2 YSLEER. The CDR3 consists of 17 residues. The CDR3 nucleotides are TGCGCCAGCAGCCAAGATTGGGGGCCGGAGATGCTGAACATTCAGTACTTC. Protein product: CASSQDWGPEMLNIQYF.

V gene TRBV23-1 combines with J gene TRBJ2-5; weak D call: TRBD2 (5 bases). TRBV23-1 is designated an ORF whose function remains uncertain. The CDR3 is 15 amino acids. Trimming shortened V by 2 bases and J by 2 bases, and 12 bases separated the two germline ends. This chain's CDR3 is CASSQPTDSQETQYF. CDR3 nucleotide sequence: TGCGCCAGCAGTCAACCGACGGACTCTCAAGAGACCCAGTACTTC.

The genes are TRBV10-1 and TRBJ2-3; 7 nucleotides line up with TRBD2. V gave up 5 bases and J gave up 1 base; unmatched junction bases: 3. The CDR3 runs 14 residues. Germline lookup yields CDR1 WNHNN and CDR2 SYGVQD (reference sequence). In DNA form, the CDR3 reads TGCGCCAGCAGTAGGGCGGGAGGCACAGATACGCAGTATTTT. Its protein is CASSRAGGTDTQYF.

The rearrangement links TRBV6-4 to TRBJ2-2, with D possibly TRBD2 on 5 matching bases. Between the trimmed V and J ends, which lost 6 bases and 8 bases, there was a span of 10 bases. The CDR3 spans 12 residues. Germline V gene sequence: CDR1 MRHNA, CDR2 SNTAGT. In nucleotides, the CDR3 is TGTGCCAGCAGGGATCTAGCAGGGGAGCTGTTTTTT. Amino acids: CASRDLAGELFF.

The chain is built from TRBV6-5 and TRBJ1-2; 7 bases align to TRBD1. From germline, CDR1 is MNHEY and CDR2 SVGAGI. The CDR3 sequence is 14 residues long. The V and J ends lost 5 bases and 4 bases, in that order; junction bases with no gene match: 7. CDR3 protein: CASSALDRLYGYTF. In DNA form, the CDR3 reads TGTGCCAGCAGTGCCTTGGACAGGCTCTATGGCTACACCTTC.

V gene TRBV7-8 combines with J gene TRBJ2-1, with 8 bases fitting TRBD2. CDR1 is SGHVS and CDR2 is FQNEAQ in the germline V gene. The V and J ends lost 4 bases and 6 bases, in that order; junction bases with no gene match: 11. This CDR3 has 16 residues. CDR3 in DNA: TGTGCCAGCAGCTCGATGGGTGGACTAGCACGCAATGAGCAGTTCTTC. Protein product: CASSSMGGLARNEQFF.

This clone has a single count. This chain links TRBV13 with TRBJ2-7; the D is unclear. Germline V gene lookup returns CDR1 PRHDT and CDR2 FYEKMQ (reference sequence). V shed 5 bases and J shed 5 bases, with 7 bases lying between them. The CDR3 is 11 amino acids. The CDR3 protein is CASSLGNEQYF. The CDR3 coding sequence is TGTGCCAGCAGCCTGGGCAACGAGCAGTACTTC.

This clone was seen only once. The rearrangement links TRBV9 to TRBJ1-2; a weak D match, TRBD1 (6 bases). The V and J ends lost 1 base and 4 bases respectively, with 23 bases between them. Germline CDR1 and CDR2: SGDLS and YYNGEE. The CDR3 sequence is 18 residues long. The CDR3 sequence: CASSVPDLQGQGFYGYTF. DNA for the CDR3: TGTGCCAGCAGCGTACCAGACCTTCAGGGGCAGGGCTTCTATGGCTACACCTTC.

The V call is TRBV7-3, the J call TRBJ2-3, with 7 bases aligning to TRBD2. V was pared by 3 bases and J by 3 bases, with 9 bases of the junction left unmatched. This CDR3 has 16 amino acids. CDR1 and CDR2 (germline): SGHTA, FQGTGA. Here the CDR3 DNA reads TGTGCCAGCAGCTTGGTCGGTACTAGCGAGACAGATACGCAGTATTTT. This sequence encodes CASSLVGTSETDTQYF.

The V gene is TRBV5-1, the J gene TRBJ1-1; 8 nucleotides align to TRBD1. From germline, CDR1 is SGHRS and CDR2 YFSETQ. The CDR3 is 17 residues long. Trimming removed 4 bases from V and 1 base from J; junction bases left unmatched: 12. The CDR3 region is CASSPLGRTGSNTEAFF. The CDR3 coding sequence is TGCGCCAGCAGCCCGCTGGGTCGGACAGGGTCGAACACTGAAGCTTTCTTT.

This chain links TRBV4-1 with TRBJ1-2; D gene unclear. Germline V CDR1 and CDR2: MGHRA, YSYEKL. Trimming stripped 0 bases from V and 1 base from J, with 9 bases between. The CDR3 length is 15 residues. The CDR3, as DNA: TGCGCCAGCAGCCAAGACAGGTTGGTTAACTATGGCTACACCTTC. Amino acid sequence: CASSQDRLVNYGYTF.

The J gene is TRBJ2-3, the V gene TRBV5-1; 10 bases fit TRBD2. The CDR3 consists of 16 residues. V was clipped by 0 bases and J by 2 bases; unmatched bases: 3. CDR1 and CDR2 (germline): SGHRS, YFSETQ. The CDR3, as DNA: TGCGCCAGCAGCTTGGAAGGACTAGCGGCCACAGATACGCAGTATTTT. Translating it yields CASSLEGLAATDTQYF.

The chain recombines TRBV5-1 with TRBJ2-1; D not resolved. Germline CDR1 and CDR2: SGHRS and YFSETQ. Trimming removed 4 bases at V and 9 bases at J, with 8 bases between. This CDR3 comprises 11 residues. CDR3 DNA sequence: TGCGCCAGCAGCCTGTCGGGTGAGCAGTTCTTC. Translating gives CASSLSGEQFF.

This clone has only one observation. The chain employs TRBV25-1 and TRBJ1-1; the D is unclear. Deletions cut 6 bases from V and 4 bases from J, with 12 bases between. CDR3 length: 13 residues. CDR1 MGHDK and CDR2 SYGVNS come from the germline V gene. The CDR3: CASSPSPGTEAFF. The DNA of the CDR3 is TGTGCCAGCAGCCCGAGCCCGGGCACTGAAGCTTTCTTT.

This chain connects TRBV4-2 to TRBJ1-3; no clear D. The CDR3 has 16 amino acids. Germline loops: CDR1 LGHNA, CDR2 YNFKEQ. V shed 1 base and J shed 0 bases, with 10 bases lying between them. CDR3 sequence: CASSQAQRSSGNTIYF. The DNA of the CDR3 is TGTGCCAGCAGCCAAGCTCAACGGAGCTCTGGAAACACCATATATTTT.

This clone appeared once. V gene TRBV4-1 combines with J gene TRBJ2-3, with D possibly TRBD2 on 6 matching bases. The V end lost 0 bases, the J end lost 1 base, and 8 bases lay between the germline ends. Germline loops: CDR1 MGHRA, CDR2 YSYEKL. This CDR3 spans 15 amino acids. The CDR3 sequence is CASSQEEGGTDTQYF. Here the CDR3 DNA reads TGCGCCAGCAGCCAAGAGGAGGGTGGCACAGATACGCAGTATTTT.

This chain links TRBV14 with TRBJ2-7; TRBD1 is a possible D gene (6 bases). V was trimmed by 4 bases and J by 4 bases, leaving 14 bases between them. CDR1 and CDR2 from the germline V gene are SGHDN and FVKESK. The CDR3 loop spans 14 amino acids. The CDR3 DNA reads TGTGCCAGCAGCCTCGCCGGGACAAAATACGAGCAGTACTTC. Translation gives CASSLAGTKYEQYF. Full variable domain (missing parts from reference TRBV14 and TRBJ2-7): EAGVTQFPSHSVIEKGQTVTLRCDPISGHDNLYWYRRVMGKEIKFLLHFVKESKQDESGMPNNRFLAERTGGTYSTLKVQPAELEDSGVYFCASSLAGTKYEQYFGPGTRLTVT.

The chain employs TRBV10-3 and TRBJ2-1, with 10 bases identical to TRBD1. The CDR3 runs 14 residues. V trimming: 7 bases; J trimming: 7 bases; junction bases outside the gene matches: 7. Germline-derived CDR1 and CDR2 are ENHRY and SYGVKD. CDR3: CAIKPGQGNNEQFF. The CDR3 nucleotides read TGTGCCATCAAACCGGGACAGGGGAATAATGAGCAGTTCTTC.

The V and J genes are TRBV9 and TRBJ1-1; possible D gene TRBD1, 6 bases. CDR1 is SGDLS, CDR2 YYNGEE, per germline. V gave up 7 bases and J gave up 3 bases, with 19 bases separating them. CDR3 length: 15 amino acids. The CDR3 DNA reads as TGTGCCAGCGGAGAAAAGGGGACACACTACACTGAAGCTTTCTTT. It encodes CASGEKGTHYTEAFF.

The chain employs TRBV5-1 and TRBJ2-7, with TRBD2 matching 7 bases. This CDR3 has 15 amino acids. V lost 3 bases to trimming and J lost 0 bases; unmatched junction nucleotides: 6. The V gene's germline CDR1 is SGHRS and CDR2 YFSETQ. CDR3 sequence (DNA): TGCGCCAGCAGCTGGGCGGCTAGCGGCTCCTACGAGCAGTACTTC. It encodes CASSWAASGSYEQYF.

The chain is built from TRBV6-1 and TRBJ2-1, with D possibly TRBD1 on 6 matching bases. CDR3 length: 14 residues. The germline CDR1 and CDR2 sequences are MNHNS and SASEGT. V was trimmed by 4 bases and J by 8 bases, leaving 15 bases between them. CDR3 in amino acids: CASSVSGEMDEQFF. CDR3 in DNA: TGTGCCAGCAGTGTGTCAGGGGAAATGGATGAGCAGTTCTTC.